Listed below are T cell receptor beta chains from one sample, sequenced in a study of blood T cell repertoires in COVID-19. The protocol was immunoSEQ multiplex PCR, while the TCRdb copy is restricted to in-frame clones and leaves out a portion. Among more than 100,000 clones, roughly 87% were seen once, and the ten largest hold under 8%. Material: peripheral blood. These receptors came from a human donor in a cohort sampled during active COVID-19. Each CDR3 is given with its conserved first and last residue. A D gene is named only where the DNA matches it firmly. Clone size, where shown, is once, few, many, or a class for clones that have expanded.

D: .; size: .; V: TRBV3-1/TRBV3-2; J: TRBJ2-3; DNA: TGTGCCAGCAGTTTCGGACTAAGCTCAGATACGCAGTATTTT; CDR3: CASSFGLSSDTQYF
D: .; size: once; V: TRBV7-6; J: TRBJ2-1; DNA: TGTGCCAGCAGCTTACAGGGGAGTGTGGCGTACAATGAGCAGTTCTTC; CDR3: CASSLQGSVAYNEQFF
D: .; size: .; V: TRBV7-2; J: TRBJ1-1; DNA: TGTGCCAGCAGCTTAGTAGCAGTCTGGATCCCTGAAGCTTTCTTT; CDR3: CASSLVAVWIPEAFF
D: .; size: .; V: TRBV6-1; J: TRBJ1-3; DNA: TGTGCCAGCAGTGAATTCGTCGGGGGAAACACCATATATTTT; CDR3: CASSEFVGGNTIYF
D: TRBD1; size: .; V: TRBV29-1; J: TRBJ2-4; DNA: TGCAGCGCACGGGACAGATCAGGACTAGCCAAAAACATTCAGTACTTC; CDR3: CSARDRSGLAKNIQYF
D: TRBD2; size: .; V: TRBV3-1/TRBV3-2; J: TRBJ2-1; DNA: TGTGCCAGCAGCCAAGTAGCGGGGGAGCACAATGAGCAGTTCTTC; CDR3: CASSQVAGEHNEQFF
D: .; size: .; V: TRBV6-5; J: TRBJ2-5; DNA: TGTGCCAGCAGATGGAGCTCCCAAGAGACCCAGTACTTC; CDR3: CASRWSSQETQYF
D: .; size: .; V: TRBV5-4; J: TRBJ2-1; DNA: TGTGCCAGCAGCTTGGGACAGTCGTATGAGCAGTTCTTC; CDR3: CASSLGQSYEQFF
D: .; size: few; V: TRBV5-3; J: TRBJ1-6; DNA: TGTGCCAGAAGCTGCCCTGGAGGGTTCGACAATTCACCCCTCCACTTT; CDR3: CARSCPGGFDNSPLHF
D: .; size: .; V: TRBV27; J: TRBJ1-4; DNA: TGTGCCAGCAGATCGTTGACAGGCGATCTTAATGAAAAACTGTTTTTT; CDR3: CASRSLTGDLNEKLFF
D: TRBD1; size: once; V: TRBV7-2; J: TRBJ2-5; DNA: TGTGCCAGCAGCGGGACAGGGAGGGCCCAGTACTTC; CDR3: CASSGTGRAQYF
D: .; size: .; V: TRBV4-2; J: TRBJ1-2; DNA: TGTGCCAGCAGCCAAGATCGTACAGCAGTCTATGGCTACACCTTC; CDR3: CASSQDRTAVYGYTF
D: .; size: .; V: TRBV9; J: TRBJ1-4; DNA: TGTGCCAGCAGCGTAGAGGAGTGGGTCGCTGGCCGGGAAAAACTGTTTTTT; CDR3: CASSVEEWVAGREKLFF
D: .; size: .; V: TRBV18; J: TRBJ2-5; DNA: TGTGCCAGCTCACTTGCGTCGTACCAAGAGACCCAGTACTTC; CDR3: CASSLASYQETQYF
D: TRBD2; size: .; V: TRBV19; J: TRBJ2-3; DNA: TGTGCCAGTAGTATGACTAGCGGGGGCGAAGATACGCAGTATTTT; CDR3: CASSMTSGGEDTQYF
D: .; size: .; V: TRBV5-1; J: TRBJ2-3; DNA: TGCGCCAGCAGCTTGGGGATGGCGGGGACAGATACGCAGTATTTT; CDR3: CASSLGMAGTDTQYF
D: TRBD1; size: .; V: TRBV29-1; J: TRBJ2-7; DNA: TGCAGCGTCCTTGGGGTTACAGGGGCCTGGGGCGAGCAGTACTTC; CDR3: CSVLGVTGAWGEQYF
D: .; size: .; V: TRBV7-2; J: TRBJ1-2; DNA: TGTGCCAGCAGCTTAGCCGTGACAGACTATGGCTACACCTTC; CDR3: CASSLAVTDYGYTF
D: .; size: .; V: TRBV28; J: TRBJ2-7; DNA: TGTGCCAGCAGTTTATTCACACCCTCTTACGAGCAGTACTTC; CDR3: CASSLFTPSYEQYF
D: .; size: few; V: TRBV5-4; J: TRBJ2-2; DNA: TGTGCCAGCAGCTTGGTGGGGGCGGGAGCGGCCGGGGAGCTGTTTTTT; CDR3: CASSLVGAGAAGELFF
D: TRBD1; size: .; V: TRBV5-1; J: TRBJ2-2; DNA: TGCGCCAGCAGCCCCCCCGGGACAGAGAACACCGGGGAGCTGTTTTTT; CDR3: CASSPPGTENTGELFF
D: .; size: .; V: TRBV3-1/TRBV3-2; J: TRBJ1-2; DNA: TGTGCCAGCAGCCTTATAGACAGCCCCCTCGGCTACACCTTC; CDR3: CASSLIDSPLGYTF
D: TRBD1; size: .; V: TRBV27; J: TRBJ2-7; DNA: TGTGCCAGCAGAAACGGACAGGTCTCCTACGAGCAGTACTTC; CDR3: CASRNGQVSYEQYF
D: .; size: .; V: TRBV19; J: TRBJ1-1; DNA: TGTGCCAGTAGTATCTGGTCGGGTATGAACACTGAAGCTTTCTTT; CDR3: CASSIWSGMNTEAFF
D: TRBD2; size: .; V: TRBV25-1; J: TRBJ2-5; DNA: TGTGCCAGCAGTACCCCGGGAGGGCAAGAGACCCAGTACTTC; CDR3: CASSTPGGQETQYF
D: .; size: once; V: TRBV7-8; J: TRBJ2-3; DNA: TGTGCCAGCAGCTTACAGCCTCCGCTAGCGTTTGTCACAGATACGCAGTATTTT; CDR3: CASSLQPPLAFVTDTQYF
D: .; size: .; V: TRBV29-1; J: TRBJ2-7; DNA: TGCAGCGTTGAAGGCGGGAAGCTAGCGTCTACAGAGCAGTACTTC; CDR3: CSVEGGKLASTEQYF
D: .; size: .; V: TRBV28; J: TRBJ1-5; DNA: TGTGCCAGCAGCCCGGCGACAGGTGCTGCGGACGGCAATCAGCCCCAGCATTTT; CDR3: CASSPATGAADGNQPQHF
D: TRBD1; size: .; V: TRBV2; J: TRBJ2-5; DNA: TGTGCCAGCAGCAAACAGGGGCTGGAAGAGACCCAGTACTTC; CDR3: CASSKQGLEETQYF
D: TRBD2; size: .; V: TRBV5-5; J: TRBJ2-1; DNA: TGTGCCAGCAGCATCAGCGGGAGCGGGTACAATGAGCAGTTCTTC; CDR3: CASSISGSGYNEQFF